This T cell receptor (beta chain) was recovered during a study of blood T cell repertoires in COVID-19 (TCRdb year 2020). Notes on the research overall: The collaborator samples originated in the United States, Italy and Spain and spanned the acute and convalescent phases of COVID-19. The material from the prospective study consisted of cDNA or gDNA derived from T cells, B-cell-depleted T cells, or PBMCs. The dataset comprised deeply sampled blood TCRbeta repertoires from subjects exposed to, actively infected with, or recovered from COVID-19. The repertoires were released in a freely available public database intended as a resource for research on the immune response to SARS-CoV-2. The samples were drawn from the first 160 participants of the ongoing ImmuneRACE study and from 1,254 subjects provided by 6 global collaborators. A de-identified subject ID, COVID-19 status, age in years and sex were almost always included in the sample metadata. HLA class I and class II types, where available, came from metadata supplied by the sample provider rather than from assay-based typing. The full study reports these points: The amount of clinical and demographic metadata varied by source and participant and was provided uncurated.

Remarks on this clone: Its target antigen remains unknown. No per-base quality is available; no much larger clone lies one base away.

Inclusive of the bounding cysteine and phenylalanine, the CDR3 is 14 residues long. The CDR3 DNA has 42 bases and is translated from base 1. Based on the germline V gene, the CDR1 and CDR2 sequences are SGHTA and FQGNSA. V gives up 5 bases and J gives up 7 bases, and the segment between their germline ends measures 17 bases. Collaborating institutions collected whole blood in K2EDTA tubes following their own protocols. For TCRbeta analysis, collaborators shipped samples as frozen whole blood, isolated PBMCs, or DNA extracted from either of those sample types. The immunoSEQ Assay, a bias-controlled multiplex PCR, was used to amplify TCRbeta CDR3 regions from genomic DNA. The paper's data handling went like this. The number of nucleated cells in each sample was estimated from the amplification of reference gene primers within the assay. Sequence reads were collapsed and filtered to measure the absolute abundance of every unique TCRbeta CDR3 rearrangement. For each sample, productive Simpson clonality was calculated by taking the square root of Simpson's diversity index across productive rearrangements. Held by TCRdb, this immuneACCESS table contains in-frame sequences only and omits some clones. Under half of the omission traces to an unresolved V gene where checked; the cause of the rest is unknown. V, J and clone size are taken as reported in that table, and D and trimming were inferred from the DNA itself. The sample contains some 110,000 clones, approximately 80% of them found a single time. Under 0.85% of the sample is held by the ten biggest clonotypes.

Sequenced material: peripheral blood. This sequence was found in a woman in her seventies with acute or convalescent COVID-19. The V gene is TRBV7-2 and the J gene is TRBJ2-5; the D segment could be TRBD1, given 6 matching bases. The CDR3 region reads CASSPQGGRVTQYF. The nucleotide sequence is TGTGCCAGCAGCCCTCAAGGGGGTAGGGTGACCCAGTACTTC.